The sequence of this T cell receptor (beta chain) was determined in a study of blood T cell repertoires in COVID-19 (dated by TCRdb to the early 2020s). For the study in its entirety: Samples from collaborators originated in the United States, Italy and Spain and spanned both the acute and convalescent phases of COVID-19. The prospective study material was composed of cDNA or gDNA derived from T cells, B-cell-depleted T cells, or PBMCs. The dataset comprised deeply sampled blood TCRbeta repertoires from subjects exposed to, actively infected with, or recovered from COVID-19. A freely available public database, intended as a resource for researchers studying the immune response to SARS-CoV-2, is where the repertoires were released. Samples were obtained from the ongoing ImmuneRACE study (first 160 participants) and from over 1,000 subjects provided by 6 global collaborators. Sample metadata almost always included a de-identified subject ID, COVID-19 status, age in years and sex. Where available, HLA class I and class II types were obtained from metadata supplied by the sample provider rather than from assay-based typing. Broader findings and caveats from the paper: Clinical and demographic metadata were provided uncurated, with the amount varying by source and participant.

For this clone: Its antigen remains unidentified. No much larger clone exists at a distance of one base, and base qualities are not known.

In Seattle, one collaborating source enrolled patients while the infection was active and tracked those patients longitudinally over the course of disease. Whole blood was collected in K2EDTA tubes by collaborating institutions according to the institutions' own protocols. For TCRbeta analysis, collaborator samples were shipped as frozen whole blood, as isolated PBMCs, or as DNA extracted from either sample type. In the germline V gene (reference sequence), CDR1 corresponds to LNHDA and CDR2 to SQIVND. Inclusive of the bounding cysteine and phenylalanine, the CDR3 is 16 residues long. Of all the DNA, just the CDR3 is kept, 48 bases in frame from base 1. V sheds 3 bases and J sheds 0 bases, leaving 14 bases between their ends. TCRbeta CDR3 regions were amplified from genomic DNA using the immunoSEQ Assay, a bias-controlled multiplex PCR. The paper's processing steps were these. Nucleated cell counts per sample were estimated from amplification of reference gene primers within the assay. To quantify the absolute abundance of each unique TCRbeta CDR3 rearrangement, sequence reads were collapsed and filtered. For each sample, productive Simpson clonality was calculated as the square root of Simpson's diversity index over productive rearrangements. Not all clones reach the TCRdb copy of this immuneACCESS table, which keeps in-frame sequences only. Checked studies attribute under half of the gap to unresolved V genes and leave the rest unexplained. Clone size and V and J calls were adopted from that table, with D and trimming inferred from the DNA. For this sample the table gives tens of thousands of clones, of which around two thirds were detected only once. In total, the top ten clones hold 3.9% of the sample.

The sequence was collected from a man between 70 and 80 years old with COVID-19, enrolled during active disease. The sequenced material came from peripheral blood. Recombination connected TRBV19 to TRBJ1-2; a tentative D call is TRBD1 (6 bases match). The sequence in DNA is TGTGCCAGTAGTATGGCCACAGGGAATGCTAACTATGGCTACACCTTC. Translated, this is CASSMATGNANYGYTF.